What follows describes a single TCR beta chain. What it binds is not known. This entry comes from a study of T cell responses to AZD1222 COVID-19 vaccine. Across the study: Second-dose intervals of approximately 4 or approximately 12 weeks were pooled.

Overall study results and limits: Once two AZD1222 doses were given, Spike-specific TCR breadth and depth went up. Females made up more of the donors, who were largely white British, and clonal diversity may have come out too low.

Produced via immunoSEQ multiplex PCR; TCRdb's table is partial and in-frame only. The sample contains some 130,000 clones, around nine tenths of which appear only once. The sequence was obtained from an adult in good health. This specimen consisted of peripheral blood, obtained on day 0 of AZD1222 vaccination.

The CDR3 sequence is CASSSVRAYNEQFF. CDR3 sequence (DNA): TGTGCCAGCAGTTCCGTCCGGGCCTACAATGAGCAGTTCTTC. The chain employs TRBV11-2 and TRBJ2-1; no clear D. The CDR3 covers 14 residues. Trimming took 6 bases from V and 2 from J, leaving 11 bases between them. The germline V gene has CDR1 SGHAT and CDR2 FQNNGV.